The clone carrying this TCR beta chain appeared a few times. Antigen unknown. These data originate in a study of T-cell memory formation after mild COVID-19. Background on the study: Among the donors, TCR clusters were largely specific to each donor. Points from the study as a whole: Later expanders leaned CD4+, whereas day 15 to 85 contracting clones were balanced CD4/CD8.

V shed 0 bases and J shed 2 bases, with 10 bases lying between them. In germline, CDR1 is SGHRS, CDR2 YFSETQ. The CDR3 is 15 residues long. Constant-segment primers served in 5'RACE that generated TCR alpha and TCR beta cDNA libraries bearing sample barcodes and UMIs. MiXCR, applied by TCRdb to the 5' RACE reads, yields one record per CDR3 protein. Here the sample spans approximately 89,000 distinct CDR3 sequences, more than 10% being singletons. This TCR derives from a man aged 18 to 35 who had mild COVID-19 (a few samples of this study predate the infection). Cell type and time point are not known. Material: PBMCs or a T cell subset sorted from them (not recorded which). The chain joins TRBV5-1 to TRBJ2-3, with D tentatively TRBD2 (5 bases). The CDR3 sequence is CASSLEAVHTDTQYF. The CDR3 DNA follows: TGCGCCAGCAGCTTGGAAGCGGTCCACACAGATACGCAGTATTTT.